The sample holds many counts of the clone carrying this T cell receptor (beta chain). Its target is not known. With iRepertoire HTBI primers and Arm-PCR of CDR3 regions, TCR beta libraries were built. In TCRdb, the multiplex PCR reads were re-called with MiXCR into one record per CDR3 protein. The data contain some 600,000 distinct CDR3 sequences, about 16% of them singletons. This entry is derived from a study of regulatory T cells in long-lasting Graves disease. Time point meaning: newly diagnosed GD, antithyroid drugs for less than 3 months. PBMCs provided the RNA from which the TCR library was made. The CDR3 has 12 amino acids. The V gene lost 5 bases and the J gene lost 8 bases, with 12 bases spanning the gap. Study outcomes and limitations: TRBV28, TRBJ1-2 and TRBJ2-5 were segments that persistent disease favored.

These data also formed part of another study, on T cells in Graves' hyperthyroidism and ophthalmopathy. That paper notes: Hyperthyroidism, newly diagnosed and lasting under 2 months, affected patients aged 18 to 65. The authors' 13 V-J model separated ophthalmopathy from stable hyperthyroidism. The model's output predicted ophthalmopathy at a median of about 6.5 months prior to onset.

This receptor was obtained from a man between 18 and 29 years old with Graves disease. V is TRBV12-3 or TRBV12-4 and J is TRBJ1-2; D gene unclear. The sequencing here drew on peripheral blood mononuclear cells (PBMCs), taken at new diagnosis, from a patient treated with antithyroid drugs. Here the CDR3 reads CASSPGRRGYTF. The CDR3 nucleotides are TGTGCCAGCAGTCCTGGACGGCGGGGCTACACCTTC.